This T cell receptor (beta chain) was captured in a study of spatial heterogeneity in lung cancer (dated by TCRdb to between 2018 and 2020). With regard to the full study: Beta-chain transcripts were consistently detected in greater numbers than alpha-chain transcripts, which likely reflected higher beta-chain transcript abundance. In the raw uncorrected reads, each unique combination of TCR and UMI appeared on average more than ten times. The study quantitatively compared TCR alpha and beta repertoires across multiple tumor regions, matched nontumor lung and blood in non-small cell lung cancer. The study linked features of the TCR repertoire to counts of nonsynonymous mutations, which were determined by whole-exome sequencing of tumor tissue. Both alpha and beta chains were TCR-sequenced in samples taken at surgery, namely 220 tumor regions, more than 62 matched nontumor lung samples and just over 55 PBMC samples. Summary of the overall study and its limitations: Ubiquitous expanded tumor TCRs were found in blood more often at tumor resection than at routine follow-up. Confirming at a functional level the hypothesis that regional TCRs recognize regional mutations was considered to require additional single-cell paired TCR alpha and beta sequencing.

The time point label here, explained by the study, means: sample taken at primary tumor resection. Donors were some 70 patients with early-stage, untreated non-small cell lung cancer from the lung TRACERx cohort. TCR sequencing used whole RNA extracted from tumor and nontumor lung tissue, or from cryopreserved PBMC samples, without cell sorting. A patient was chosen for TCR sequencing only when enough RNA was available from at least two tumor regions. Library method: 5' RACE. Reads for this sample came from a NextSeq 500. In the TCR library protocol, a unique molecular identifier was attached to each TCR cDNA molecule so that PCR and sequencing errors could be corrected. Concerning the study's data processing: TCR identification, UMI-based error correction and CDR3 extraction were all carried out with Decombinator tools. Expanded TCRs were defined as those above a frequency of 2 per 1,000, corresponding to the top 1% of the tumor frequency distribution. Renyi diversity was calculated using the R vegan package after each repertoire was subsampled 100 times to 5,000 TCRs. CDR3 similarity networks were built from amino acid triplet string-kernel similarity, with CDR3s being connected when pairwise similarity was above 0.82. TCRdb reprocessed the public reads (quality trimming at Q25 with fastp, clone calling with MiXCR) and kept in-frame beta chains. Each CDR3 protein gets just one entry, which takes the most common genes and DNA from the rows behind it. The V and J calls, along with clone size, are taken from TCRdb and not from the paper's own processing. The sample data list around 63,000 distinct CDR3 sequences, and roughly 5.9% of these were observed just once. About 14% of the sample comes from the top ten.

About this clonotype: There is no known antigen for this receptor. There are no base qualities to consult, and no much larger clone falls within one base.

Reading from cysteine to phenylalanine, the CDR3 counts 14 amino acids. Only the CDR3 part of the read is kept: 42 bases, read in frame from the first base. CDR1 and CDR2, per the germline V gene (reference sequence), are LNHDA and SQIVND. The trim is 4 bases for V and 4 bases for J, with a gap of 12 bases between the germline ends. The TCR sequence derives from a female donor with early-stage non-small cell lung cancer. Recombination linked TRBV19 to TRBJ2-3; the D segment could be TRBD2, given 6 matching bases. The source was PBMCs, collected at surgery. The nucleotide sequence reads as follows: TGTGCCAGTAGTAGGGGGGACGCAGCAGATACGCAGTATTTT. Its protein reads: CASSRGDAADTQYF.